This entry describes one T cell receptor (beta chain). Antigen unknown. The V segment lost 6 bases and the J segment 11 bases; nucleotides outside the gene matches: 10. This CDR3 is 12 amino acids long. Germline-derived CDR1 and CDR2 are MDHEN and SYDVKM. This sample was included in a study of cytomegalovirus exposure and HLA in healthy donors. Looking at the study overall: A preliminary data release comprised roughly 85 million unique TCRs obtained from HLA-typed donors.

13 Jbeta primers and 60 Vbeta primers were used for the PCR. Using immunoSEQ multiplex PCR, the repertoire was profiled, and TCRdb retains in-frame clones only, with some absent. The table includes about 130,000 clones, over 70% detected once. Study-wide results and limits: There were several of the most significant clusters that appeared linked to common viral pathogens in a later analysis. The classifier was said to identify cytomegalovirus status with high specificity and sensitivity.

This TCR derives from a woman between 40 and 55 years old in good health and CMV-seronegative. The sequencing input was PBMCs. The gene calls are TRBV28 and TRBJ2-7; 7 bases are a match to TRBD2. CDR3 protein: CASSPLGGSKYF. In DNA form, the CDR3 reads TGTGCCAGCAGCCCCTTGGGGGGGTCTAAGTACTTC.